This T cell receptor (beta chain) was identified in a study of monozygotic twins with inflammatory bowel disease. Study-level results: Findings did not support one strong IBD-associated signal or clonotype. Twins classed as concordant or discordant showed no difference in repertoire similarity, possibly from limited power.

Concerning this clonotype itself: Its specificity is not known.

cDNA for each sample came from eight separate reactions. TCRdb reprocessed the 5' RACE reads and reports one entry per CDR3 protein, with no DNA. The sample holds about 300,000 distinct CDR3 sequences. The CDR3 totals 11 residues. CDR1 KGHDR and CDR2 SFDVKD come from the germline V gene. The receptor was isolated from a human donor with ulcerative colitis or Crohn's disease, or a healthy co-twin of an affected twin (not recorded which). Material for sequencing was blood. J is TRBJ2-1 and V is TRBV24-1. CDR3 sequence: CVTSDGVEQFF.